The 9 T cell receptor beta chains below all came from one sample that was sequenced in a study of prognosis after radiotherapy for stage I lung cancer. From genomic DNA, two-round multiplex PCR was used to amplify TCR beta CDR3. Round-one PCR had primers specific to each TRBV and TRBJ gene. TCRdb reprocessed the multiplex PCR reads with MiXCR, giving one entry per CDR3 protein. The profile shows tens of thousands of distinct CDR3 sequences, roughly two fifths of them singletons. Source: PBMCs, taken before or after stereotactic body radiation therapy (not recorded which). All receptors come from a donor at least 50 years old with non-small cell lung cancer.

This clonotype occurred many times. The V and J genes are TRBV12-3 or TRBV12-4 and TRBJ1-2; no reliable D call. There are 13 residues in the CDR3. V was trimmed by 3 bases and J by 2 bases, leaving 7 bases between them. The CDR3 coding sequence is TGTGCCAGCAGTTTGAGAACCAACTATGGCTACACCTTC. It translates to CASSLRTNYGYTF.

This chain uses TRBV20-1 with TRBJ2-4; 7 bases are a match to TRBD1. CDR3 size: 15 residues. CDR1 and CDR2 (germline): DFQATT, SNEGSKA (reference sequence). Trimming removed 6 bases from V and 4 bases from J; junction bases left unmatched: 12. CDR3 nucleotides: TGCAGTGCCAACGGAGAGGGGGCAGGGAAAAACATTCAGTACTTC. It codes for CSANGEGAGKNIQYF.

Concerning this clonotype: Being one base from a much bigger clone, this may be a read error. The chain joins TRBV7-8 to TRBJ1-4, with TRBD1 matching over 7 bases. Losses at the gene ends were 8 bases for V and 7 bases for J; bases not matched to a gene: 13. The CDR3 is 15 residues long. In germline, CDR1 is SGHVS, CDR2 FQNEAQ. The CDR3 DNA reads as TGTGCCAGCGGCACCCGACAGGGTCGGATTGAAAAACTGTTTTTT. Translation gives CASGTRQGRIEKLFF.

The V and J genes are TRBV28 and TRBJ1-2; D might be TRBD1 (5 bases). The length of the CDR3 is 14 residues. The germline V and J ends were trimmed by 2 bases and 4 bases, with 11 bases remaining between them. Germline-derived CDR1 and CDR2 are MDHEN and SYDVKM. The CDR3 here is CASSLGGDLYGYTF. The CDR3 DNA sequence: TGTGCCAGCAGTTTAGGAGGGGACCTCTATGGCTACACCTTC.

Comments on this clonotype: A clone one base away is much larger, so this may be a read error. The chain recombines TRBV20-1 with TRBJ2-5; 10 nucleotides align to TRBD2. The ends lost 5 bases at V and 5 bases at J; junction bases unmatched: 8. Germline V gene lookup returns CDR1 DFQATT and CDR2 SNEGSKA (reference sequence). The CDR3 is made up of 14 amino acids. The CDR3 reads CSALSGGGVETQYF. In nucleotides, the CDR3 is TGCAGTGCTTTGAGCGGGGGGGGAGTGGAGACCCAGTACTTC.

On this clonotype itself: This could be a read error, since a much larger clone is one nucleotide away. The rearrangement links TRBV20-1 to TRBJ2-5, with D possibly TRBD1 on 5 matching bases. Per germline, CDR1 DFQATT and CDR2 SNEGSKA (reference sequence). This CDR3 comprises 12 residues. V lost 4 bases to trimming and J lost 5 bases, with 11 bases between them. This CDR3 reads CSATDMEETQYF. Here the CDR3 DNA reads TGCAGTGCTACGGACATGGAGGAGACCCAGTACTTC.

The chain links TRBV30 to TRBJ1-3; TRBD1 matches at 9 bases. From germline, CDR1 is GTSNPN and CDR2 SVGIG (reference sequence). This CDR3 contains 17 residues. V lost 0 bases to trimming and J lost 0 bases; unmatched junction nucleotides: 6. The CDR3 bases are TGTGCCTGGAGTGTTACAGGGGGCGCGAGCTCTGGAAACACCATATATTTT. Translating it yields CAWSVTGGASSGNTIYF.

J is TRBJ2-2 and V is TRBV6-2 or TRBV6-3, with 8 bases fitting TRBD2. The germline gives CDR1 MNHEY, CDR2 SVGEGT. The CDR3 is 20 amino acids. Trimming at V came to 8 bases and at J to 6 bases, leaving 26 bases not matched to a gene. The CDR3 sequence is CASYLGLAGGKWGGAGELFF. CDR3 coding DNA: TGTGCCAGCTACCTTGGACTGGCGGGAGGAAAATGGGGAGGGGCCGGGGAGCTGTTTTTT.

This clonotype showed up many times. CDR3 coding DNA: TGTGCCACCTCAGCAGGGCACTCTGGAAACACCATATATTTT. Amino acids: CATSAGHSGNTIYF. This rearrangement joins TRBV24-1 to TRBJ1-3; a weak D match, TRBD1 (5 bases). There are 14 residues in the CDR3. Trimming left V 9 bases short and J 0 bases short, with 11 bases between. The germline V gene encodes CDR1 KGHDR and CDR2 SFDVKD.